The clone carrying this TCR beta chain was observed many times. Antigen: not known. The data belong to a study of T cells in Graves' hyperthyroidism and ophthalmopathy. Study-wide results and caveats: For ophthalmopathy, model prediction preceded onset by a median roughly 6.3 months. Expanded thyroid clonotypes (above 0.001) were mostly also found in blood.

Amplification of TCR beta CDR3 regions used RNA as the template. In the first-round RT-PCR of the TCR CDR3, the HTBI primer set was used. One entry per CDR3 protein, called by TCRdb with MiXCR from the multiplex PCR reads. Found here are about 620,000 distinct CDR3 sequences, about 16% of them singletons; the top ten hold around 4%. Trimming cost V 2 bases and J 1 base, with 14 bases left between them. The CDR3 sequence is 16 residues long. In germline, CDR1 is LGHDT, CDR2 YNNKEL (reference sequence). Stability of Graves' hyperthyroidism was defined as absent ophthalmopathy progression within 18 months. Based on clinical symptoms, serum thyroxine and TRAb, thyroid ultrasound and orbital computed tomography, diagnoses were reached.

The sequenced sample consisted of blood. The TCR was taken from a woman in her twenties or thirties with Graves' hyperthyroidism. The chain recombines TRBV3-1 with TRBJ1-1, with no clear D. Here the CDR3 reads CASSQMGYSGNTEAFF. The CDR3 DNA reads as TGTGCCAGCAGCCAAATGGGATACTCGGGGAACACTGAAGCTTTCTTT.